This T cell receptor (beta chain) is drawn from a study of cytomegalovirus exposure and HLA in healthy donors. Whole-study findings and limits: TCR sequences were mostly rare, though some public TCRs occurred in many donors. Reportedly, cytomegalovirus status was diagnosed with high sensitivity and specificity. The study labeled 164 TCR beta chains cytomegalovirus-associated.

As to this clone: No antigen is known for it.

Trimming cost V 3 bases and J 5 bases, with 5 bases left between them. CDR1 is SGDLS and CDR2 is YYNGEE in the germline V gene. The CDR3 covers 12 residues. The table came from immunoSEQ multiplex PCR; TCRdb's copy has only in-frame clones and leaves some out. The data contain over 100,000 clones, approximately 90% of them seen just once; the ten biggest clones take up under 6.5%. These donors were members of the approximately 110-subject validation cohort, a group separate from the approximately 640-subject first cohort. The V and J genes are TRBV9 and TRBJ2-2; D ambiguous. The sequencing input was PBMCs. This receptor was taken from a woman between 18 and 30 years old in good health and CMV-seropositive. The DNA of the CDR3 is TGTGCCAGCAGCGCGTTAACCGGGGAGCTGTTTTTT. This codes for CASSALTGELFF.